This T cell receptor beta chain was found in a study of cytomegalovirus exposure and HLA in healthy donors (dated by TCRdb to 2016 to 2017). Concerning the study at large: A later analysis indicated that the 130 or so validation repertoires were generated on the platform also employed for the 670 or so repertoires of the first cohort. The aim of the study was to test whether cataloging public T cell receptors could identify signatures of past pathogen exposure. High-throughput TCR immunosequencing, statistical association of individual TCRs with disease status, and machine learning were combined to predict cytomegalovirus infection status. Besides the first cohort of 666 subjects, a separate validation cohort made up of 95 to 150 different subjects was used. Broader findings and caveats from the paper: A later analysis had no HLA typing for the validation cohort, so co-occurrence there was scored across all 110 or so repertoires. Cytomegalovirus status was reported to be diagnosed by the classifier with high specificity and sensitivity in both the original and validation cohorts. The authors suggested that the approach could potentially be extended to other disease states and immunological phenotypes. Most TCR sequences were observed very rarely across donors, whereas some public TCRs were present in many individuals. The study gave a list of 150 to 200 TCR beta chains associated with cytomegalovirus. A later analysis found that TCRs clustered in the first cohort also tended to co-occur in the 100 to 150 validation repertoires, with about 94% of cluster scores above 0. In vitro tests confirmed that a few of the cytomegalovirus-associated TCR beta chains recognize cytomegalovirus antigens.

From the cysteine up to the phenylalanine, the CDR3 has a length of 18 residues. Solely the CDR3 DNA is kept, with 54 bases framed from the first base. The germline V gene yields MNHNS for CDR1 and SASEGT for CDR2. This clone has more than one count but fewer than ten. Its recognized antigen is unknown. Mismatch with germline at one junction end may stem from a read error. The receptor library was made with the immunoSEQ multiplex PCR assay. Per the authors' processing: A statistical classification framework was developed to diagnose cytomegalovirus status using the catalog of TCR beta chain sequences. Drawn from immuneACCESS, this table holds only the in-frame rearrangements with V and J called that TCRdb kept. Clones are partly lost; checked studies trace under half to an unresolved V gene and leave the rest unexplained. The D gene and trimming were derived from the DNA, and the V and J assignments and clone size from that table. This sample has about 250,000 clones in its table, and roughly 87% of those were observed once. The top ten hold around 11% of the sample.

The donors belonged to the validation cohort of over a hundred subjects, which was separate from the approximately 700-subject first cohort. Sample: PBMCs. The V and J genes are TRBV6-1 and TRBJ2-5; 12 bases in between match TRBD2. The source of this sequence is a man aged 18 to 30 in good health and CMV-seropositive. The DNA sequence reads TGTGCCAGCAGTGAAAGGCTAGCGGGAGGGCCGGGCCAAGGGACCCAGTACTTC. Its translation is CASSERLAGGPGQGTQYF.